The sequence of this T cell receptor (beta chain) was determined in a study of blood T cell repertoires in COVID-19. Study background: The samples span acute and convalescent COVID-19 from the United States, Italy and Spain. PBMCs, B-cell-depleted T cells, or T cells were the source of the cDNA or gDNA that made up the material.

Some clones are missing from TCRdb's copy, which holds only in-frame ones; the method was immunoSEQ multiplex PCR. Of hundreds of thousands of clones listed, over 80% were seen once; the top ten hold about 6%. Recruited during active infection, patients (from Seattle) were subsequently followed longitudinally. The CDR3 is 12 residues long. V was pared by 3 bases and J by 4 bases, with 6 bases between. The rearrangement uses TRBV12-3 or TRBV12-4 and TRBJ1-2; no firm D call. The receptor comes from a woman between 45 and 65 years old with COVID-19, enrolled during active disease. Input material: peripheral blood. CDR3 amino acids: CASSFGSYGYTF. The CDR3 bases are TGTGCCAGCAGTTTTGGCAGCTATGGCTACACCTTC.